Each of the 14 T cell receptor beta chains below was sequenced from the same sample in a study of blood T cell repertoires in COVID-19. TCRdb's table, derived via immunoSEQ multiplex PCR, lists solely in-frame clones and lacks some. The sample has 350,000 or so clones, 65% to 85% seen once. Specimen: peripheral blood. Receptors were obtained from a man aged 25-45 years with active or convalescent COVID-19.

V and J are TRBV24-1 and TRBJ2-3; tentatively, D is TRBD2 (7 bases). Trimming cost V 3 bases and J 5 bases, with 14 bases left between them. CDR3 length: 15 residues. Per the germline V gene, CDR1 is KGHDR and CDR2 is SFDVKD. CDR3 bases: TGTGCCACCAGTGATCCTCAGGGAGGGGGAGATACGCAGTATTTT. Residues: CATSDPQGGGDTQYF.

This sequence joins TRBV25-1 and TRBJ2-3; D ambiguous. CDR3 length equals 13 residues. Trimming removed 1 base at V and 11 bases at J, with 13 bases between. Germline V lookup: CDR1 MGHDK, CDR2 SYGVNS. The CDR3 DNA sequence: TGTGCCAGCAGTGAATGGGTGTTTACAGAGCAGTATTTT. Its translation is CASSEWVFTEQYF.

This clone has just a few counts. V and J are TRBV6-2 or TRBV6-3 and TRBJ2-7, with TRBD2 identical over 13 bases. The CDR3 loop spans 15 amino acids. Germline V gene data show CDR1 as MNHEY and CDR2 as SVGEGT. The V segment lost 6 bases and the J segment 5 bases; nucleotides outside the gene matches: 7. This CDR3 is CASSTRTSGRNEQYF. The CDR3 bases are TGTGCCAGCAGCACTAGGACTAGCGGGAGAAACGAGCAGTACTTC.

For this clone: The same CDR3 arises from other DNA sequences in this sample as well. The V call is TRBV5-1, the J call TRBJ2-1; D is possibly TRBD2 (6 bases). CDR1 is SGHRS and CDR2 is YFSETQ in the germline V gene. The CDR3 has 16 amino acids. The V end lost 0 bases, the J end lost 0 bases, and 10 bases lay between the germline ends. The chain's CDR3 is CASSLGGGSSYNEQFF. CDR3 bases: TGCGCCAGCAGCTTGGGGGGAGGCAGCTCCTACAATGAGCAGTTCTTC.

The chain links TRBV4-3 to TRBJ2-5; D gene uncertain. CDR1 is LGHNA and CDR2 is YSLEER in the germline V gene. Trimming shortened V by 1 base and J by 1 base, and 10 bases separated the two germline ends. The CDR3 is made up of 15 amino acids. CDR3 in amino acids: CASSQGVGLQETQYF. The CDR3 DNA is TGCGCCAGCAGCCAAGGTGTTGGCCTCCAAGAGACCCAGTACTTC.

The chain recombines TRBV5-5 with TRBJ1-1; 7 nucleotides align to TRBD1. Germline V gene sequence: CDR1 SGHKS, CDR2 YYEKEE (reference sequence). The CDR3 consists of 14 residues. J gave up 4 bases and V 2 bases, and 5 bases lay outside the gene matches. The chain's CDR3 is CASSLLDRTTEAFF. Written as DNA, the CDR3 is TGTGCCAGCAGCTTATTGGACAGGACCACTGAAGCTTTCTTT. Supplemented by reference TRBV5-5 and TRBJ1-1, the full variable domain reads DAGVTQSPTHLIKTRGQQVTLRCSPISGHKSVSWYQQVLGQGPQFIFQYYEKEERGRGNFPDRFSARQFPNYSSELNVNALLLGDSALYLCASSLLDRTTEAFFGQGTRLTVV.

This sequence joins TRBV27 and TRBJ2-7, with D perhaps TRBD2 (5 bases). V was shortened by 5 bases and J by 3 bases, with 11 bases between the two germline ends. Per the germline V gene, CDR1 is MNHEY and CDR2 is SMNVEV (reference sequence). The CDR3 is made up of 13 amino acids. The DNA for the CDR3 is TGTGCCAGCAGTGACGGGGTAGGCTACGAGCAGTACTTC. Amino acid sequence: CASSDGVGYEQYF.

This rearrangement joins TRBV7-2 to TRBJ1-5; tentative D call: TRBD1 (5 bases). This CDR3 comprises 18 residues. Germline CDR1 SGHTA, CDR2 FQGNSA. V was shortened by 3 bases and J by 7 bases, with 25 bases between the two germline ends. The CDR3 loop is CASSFLPRGGGTWQPQHF. CDR3 nucleotides: TGTGCCAGCAGCTTCCTCCCCCGGGGCGGGGGGACTTGGCAGCCCCAGCATTTT.

The chain recombines TRBV7-2 with TRBJ1-2; D is uncertain. V was cut by 4 bases and J by 5 bases, with 23 bases left in between. This CDR3 region has 17 residues. The V gene's germline CDR1 is SGHTA and CDR2 FQGNSA. CDR3 DNA: TGTGCCAGCAGCTCCTATGCGGCGGCACCGCCACCATATGGCTACACCTTC. This translates into CASSSYAAAPPPYGYTF.

The chain has TRBV30 and TRBJ1-2, with 8 bases that match TRBD1. The CDR3 sequence is 13 residues long. Germline CDR1 is GTSNPN and CDR2 is SVGIG (reference sequence). The ends lost 2 bases at V and 6 bases at J; junction bases unmatched: 5. In DNA, the CDR3 is TGTGCCTGGAGTCCAGGGGGCCCCAATGGCTACACCTTC. It is translated as CAWSPGGPNGYTF.

This clone was found many times. This chain connects TRBV6-5 to TRBJ1-1; D gene uncertain. Germline assignment: CDR1 MNHEY and CDR2 SVGAGI. The CDR3 runs 13 residues. V was pared by 0 bases and J by 6 bases, with 8 bases between. CDR3 sequence (DNA): TGTGCCAGCAGTTACTCGTGGAGAGCTGAAGCTTTCTTT. Protein product: CASSYSWRAEAFF.

This clone has just a few counts. The chain recombines TRBV7-3 with TRBJ2-3, with D maybe TRBD2 (6 bases). This CDR3 contains 16 residues. Trimming took 2 bases from V and 0 from J, leaving 12 bases between them. Germline V gene lookup returns CDR1 SGHTA and CDR2 FQGTGA. The CDR3 region has the DNA TGTGCCAGCAGCTTATTGGGAGGAGACAGCACAGATACGCAGTATTTT. Translation: CASSLLGGDSTDTQYF.

The chain recombines TRBV9 with TRBJ1-4, with TRBD1 matching over 7 bases. CDR3 length equals 13 residues. The V segment lost 10 bases and the J segment 9 bases; nucleotides outside the gene matches: 12. Germline V gene data show CDR1 as SGDLS and CDR2 as YYNGEE. The CDR3, as DNA: TGTGCCCGCCCGACAGGGTTTAAAAAAAAACTGTTTTTT. Protein product: CARPTGFKKKLFF.

The rearrangement uses TRBV6-5 and TRBJ2-3; D may be TRBD1 (7 bases). Germline V lookup: CDR1 MNHEY, CDR2 SVGAGI. This CDR3 has 14 amino acids. The ends were cut back, 5 bases at V and 7 bases at J, with 16 bases in the middle. The CDR3 sequence: CASSNDREVNTQYF. The CDR3 coding sequence is TGTGCCAGCAGTAATGACAGGGAGGTAAATACGCAGTATTTT.